Presented here are 24 T cell receptor beta chains from one specimen sequenced in a study of CD8 T cells in ankylosing spondylitis. TCRdb re-analysed the 5' RACE reads in MiXCR, keeping a single row per CDR3 protein. The repertoire holds about 100,000 distinct CDR3 sequences, with about 7.7% as singletons. Sequencing was carried out using blood, either unsorted or a sorted T cell fraction (not recorded which). These receptors originate from a male donor with ankylosing spondylitis or in good health (not recorded which).

This clonotype was seen ten or more times. The CDR3 coding sequence is TGCAGTGCTAGAGATATCGCAGGCCTTAACTATGGCTACACCTTC. Translation gives CSARDIAGLNYGYTF. V and J are TRBV20-1 and TRBJ1-2, with D hard to call. V lost 0 bases and J lost 1, with 12 bases in between. The CDR3 extends over 15 amino acids. CDR1 is DFQATT and CDR2 is SNEGSKA in the germline V gene (reference sequence).

The rearrangement joins TRBV28 to TRBJ1-1; 8 bases map to TRBD1. The V segment lost 3 bases and the J segment 6 bases; nucleotides outside the gene matches: 6. Germline V gene data show CDR1 as MDHEN and CDR2 as SYDVKM. This CDR3 region has 14 residues. As DNA, the CDR3 is TGTGCCAGCAGTTTTGGGACAGGCCCCCCTGAAGCTTTCTTT. Translated, it gives CASSFGTGPPEAFF. The full variable domain, in which reference TRBV28 and TRBJ1-1 provide the parts outside the CDR3, is DVKVTQSSRYLVKRTGEKVFLECVQDMDHENMFWYRQDPGLGLRLIYFSYDVKMKEKGDIPEGYSVSREKKERFSLILESASTNQTSMYLCASSFGTGPPEAFFGQGTRLTVV.

This clonotype was seen ten or more times. V is TRBV19 and J is TRBJ1-2; weak D call: TRBD1 (5 bases). This CDR3 spans 15 amino acids. Trimming pared 3 bases from V and 5 bases from J, leaving 16 bases between. CDR1 and CDR2 from the germline V gene are LNHDA and SQIVND (reference sequence). CDR3 in DNA: TGTGCCAGTAGTATCCCGGGCCAGGGATGGTATGGCTACACCTTC. It codes for CASSIPGQGWYGYTF.

This clonotype was counted many times. The gene calls are TRBV7-3 and TRBJ1-1, with 9 bases lining up with TRBD1. CDR1 is SGHTA, CDR2 FQGTGA, per germline. V lost 5 bases to trimming and J lost 4 bases; unmatched junction nucleotides: 5. The CDR3 runs 14 residues. The CDR3 is CASSQQGASTEAFF. The CDR3 nucleotides are TGTGCCAGCAGCCAACAGGGGGCTAGCACTGAAGCTTTCTTT.

This clonotype was seen repeatedly, ten times or more. The chain employs TRBV5-1 and TRBJ2-2; no definite D call. The CDR3 has 14 amino acids. Germline values: CDR1 SGHRS, CDR2 YFSETQ. V gave up 4 bases and J gave up 4 bases, with 11 bases separating them. CDR3 protein: CASSLMDGTGELFF. The CDR3 nucleotides read TGCGCCAGCAGCCTAATGGACGGCACCGGGGAGCTGTTTTTT.

This clonotype was counted many times. This sequence joins TRBV21-1 and TRBJ2-7; no DNA check was done on the table's D call, TRBD2. TRBV21-1 corresponds to a pseudogene. The CDR3 sequence is 19 residues long. The DNA for the CDR3 is TGTGCCAGCAGCAAAGGCGTGGATCGGAGCGGGAGCGCTTTTTTAGAGCAGTACTTC. Amino acids: CASSKGVDRSGSAFLEQYF.

The sample holds many counts of this clonotype. The chain is built from TRBV10-3 and TRBJ1-2; 7 bases agree with TRBD1. The V gene end was trimmed by 6 bases and the J gene end by 0 bases; junction bases not matched to a gene: 4. CDR1 is ENHRY, CDR2 SYGVKD, per germline. The CDR3 totals 14 residues. CDR3 nucleotide sequence: TGTGCCATCAGCCCGGGACAGCCTAACTATGGCTACACCTTC. Protein sequence: CAISPGQPNYGYTF.

The V and J genes are TRBV5-6 and TRBJ2-2, with a possible D match to TRBD1 (6 bases). Looked up from germline, CDR1 is SGHDT and CDR2 is YYEEEE. CDR3 size: 16 residues. V gave up 3 bases and J gave up 2 bases, with 14 bases separating them. The CDR3 nucleotides read TGTGCCAGCAGCTCCTTCCGACAGGCAAACACCGGGGAGCTGTTTTTT. Protein product: CASSSFRQANTGELFF.

This clonotype was seen at least ten times. This rearrangement joins TRBV20-1 to TRBJ2-3; 12 nucleotides agree with TRBD2. The CDR3 runs 16 residues. Germline CDR1 reads DFQATT; CDR2 reads SNEGSKA (reference sequence). The J segment lost 5 bases and the V segment lost 5 bases, leaving 11 bases of the junction unmatched. The CDR3 sequence: CSARRPTSGGRDTQYF. DNA for the CDR3: TGCAGTGCTCGCAGGCCAACTAGCGGGGGGCGAGATACGCAGTATTTT.

This clonotype occurred many times. The chain recombines TRBV9 with TRBJ2-2, with 13 bases that match TRBD2. Looked up from germline, CDR1 is SGDLS and CDR2 is YYNGEE. The junction had 7 bases not matched to a gene; V was cut back by 2 bases and J by 0 bases. The CDR3 is made up of 19 amino acids. CDR3 sequence reads: CASSVTSGRGYTNTGELFF. The CDR3 DNA sequence: TGTGCCAGCAGCGTCACTAGCGGGAGGGGGTATACGAACACCGGGGAGCTGTTTTTT.

There are many counts of this clonotype. The CDR3 region is CASSLGVRSSYNEQFF. The CDR3, as DNA: TGTGCCAGCAGCTTGGGGGTAAGGAGCTCCTACAATGAGCAGTTCTTC. The chain combines TRBV7-9 with TRBJ2-1; D may be TRBD1 or TRBD2 (5 bases each). The CDR3 runs to 16 residues. Trimming shortened V by 3 bases and J by 0 bases, and 12 bases separated the two germline ends. From germline, CDR1 is SEHNR and CDR2 FQNEAQ (reference sequence).

This clonotype was detected ten times or more. This chain uses TRBV24-1 with TRBJ1-5, with 7 positions matching TRBD1. This CDR3 has 13 residues. J lost 3 bases, V lost 9 bases, and 4 bases had no gene match. CDR1 is KGHDR, CDR2 SFDVKD, per germline. Here the CDR3 reads CATETGHNQPQHF. The CDR3 nucleotides read TGTGCCACCGAGACAGGGCACAATCAGCCCCAGCATTTT.

This clonotype was seen ten or more times. CDR3 in amino acids: CASSLLAGDEKLFF. The DNA for the CDR3 is TGTGCCAGCAGTTTGCTTGCGGGGGATGAAAAACTGTTTTTT. The chain is built from TRBV12-3 or TRBV12-4 and TRBJ1-4; tentative D call: TRBD1 (5 bases). The V and J ends lost 3 bases and 6 bases respectively, with 11 bases between them. This CDR3 is 14 amino acids long.

At least ten counts were recorded for this clonotype. The V and J genes are TRBV12-3 or TRBV12-4 and TRBJ2-2; TRBD2 agrees at 9 bases. J lost 0 bases, V lost 9 bases, and 2 bases had no gene match. CDR3 length: 14 residues. This CDR3 is CASQRGANTGELFF. The CDR3 DNA sequence: TGTGCCAGTCAGCGGGGGGCGAACACCGGGGAGCTGTTTTTT.

This clonotype was seen at least ten times. This chain joins TRBV7-2 and TRBJ2-1; D gene uncertain. Between the trimmed V and J ends, which lost 4 bases and 8 bases, there was a span of 15 bases. The CDR3 sequence is 14 residues long. Germline assignment: CDR1 SGHTA and CDR2 FQGNSA. The CDR3 loop reads CASSSPRRSDEQFF. CDR3 nucleotide sequence: TGTGCCAGCAGCTCCCCGAGGAGATCCGATGAGCAGTTCTTC.

This clonotype occurred many times. This chain uses TRBV28 with TRBJ2-5; TRBD1 aligns across 10 bases. V dropped 8 bases and J dropped 1; count of bases not matched to a gene: 7. This CDR3 comprises 15 residues. Germline values: CDR1 MDHEN, CDR2 SYDVKM. In DNA form, the CDR3 reads TGTGCCAGCTCCTTCTGGACAGGGGGCCAAGAGACCCAGTACTTC. It codes for CASSFWTGGQETQYF. Full variable domain (outside the CDR3, taken from reference TRBV28 and TRBJ2-5): DVKVTQSSRYLVKRTGEKVFLECVQDMDHENMFWYRQDPGLGLRLIYFSYDVKMKEKGDIPEGYSVSREKKERFSLILESASTNQTSMYLCASSFWTGGQETQYFGPGTRLLVL.

This clonotype was seen many times. The V call is TRBV20-1, the J call TRBJ2-1, with TRBD2 identical over 10 bases. V gave up 5 bases and J gave up 9 bases; unmatched junction bases: 10. From germline, CDR1 is DFQATT and CDR2 SNEGSKA (reference sequence). The CDR3 sequence is 14 residues long. Here the CDR3 DNA reads TGCAGTGCTCGGACTAGCGGTAATGTGGGTGAGCAGTTCTTC. The encoded protein is CSARTSGNVGEQFF.

This clonotype has at least ten counts. The V call is TRBV2, the J call TRBJ2-7; D ambiguous. Germline assignment: CDR1 SNHLY and CDR2 FYNNEI. V was shortened by 2 bases and J by 5 bases, with 13 bases between the two germline ends. The CDR3 has 14 residues. CDR3 coding DNA: TGTGCCAGCAGTGAACGAGGCGCCTGGGACGAGCAGTACTTC. This codes for CASSERGAWDEQYF.

The chain recombines TRBV5-1 with TRBJ2-7; a possible D gene is TRBD1 (6 bases). The V gene lost 4 bases and the J gene lost 3 bases, with 14 bases spanning the gap. This CDR3 spans 14 amino acids. Per the germline V gene, CDR1 is SGHRS and CDR2 is YFSETQ. CDR3 nucleotides: TGCGCCAGCAGCCTTGGGACAATGTACTACGAGCAGTACTTC. Translation gives CASSLGTMYYEQYF.

This clonotype was counted many times. V and J are TRBV7-8 and TRBJ1-4, with D unresolved. The CDR3 is 17 amino acids. Between the trimmed V and J ends, which lost 0 bases and 4 bases, there was a span of 15 bases. The germline CDR1 and CDR2 sequences are SGHVS and FQNEAQ. CDR3 amino acids: CASSLARAARLNEKLFF. DNA of the CDR3: TGTGCCAGCAGCTTAGCGCGGGCAGCCCGCCTTAATGAAAAACTGTTTTTT. Full variable domain (rest looked up from reference TRBV7-8 and TRBJ1-4): GAGVSQSPRYKVAKRGQDVALRCDPISGHVSLFWYQQALGQGPEFLTYFQNEAQLDKSGLPSDRFFAERPEGSVSTLKIQRTQQEDSAVYLCASSLARAARLNEKLFFGSGTQLSVL.

This clonotype was seen ten or more times. The chain links TRBV20-1 to TRBJ2-3; TRBD2 aligns across 8 bases. The CDR3 contains 15 residues. From germline, CDR1 is DFQATT and CDR2 SNEGSKA (reference sequence). The V and J ends lost 2 bases and 6 bases, in that order; junction bases with no gene match: 10. This CDR3 is CSARLGTSPLDTQYF. CDR3 DNA sequence: TGCAGTGCTAGACTGGGGACTAGTCCCTTGGATACGCAGTATTTT.

V is TRBV19 and J is TRBJ2-1; D is undetermined. The CDR3 consists of 14 residues. Germline values: CDR1 LNHDA, CDR2 SQIVND (reference sequence). Trimming took off 0 bases at V and 4 bases at J, with 7 bases between the two ends. In nucleotides, the CDR3 is TGTGCCAGTAGTATAGATGGTGGGTACAATGAGCAGTTCTTC. Its protein is CASSIDGGYNEQFF.

The table lists this clonotype with many counts. The chain has TRBV12-3 or TRBV12-4 and TRBJ2-4, with D unresolved. The CDR3 spans 15 residues. The V and J ends lost 1 base and 8 bases respectively, with 15 bases between them. CDR3 residues: CASSLGPPAEHIQYF. The CDR3 DNA is TGTGCCAGCAGTTTAGGACCCCCCGCGGAGCACATTCAGTACTTC.

This clonotype has just a few counts. The chain carries TRBV7-9 and TRBJ1-4; 10 bases align to TRBD1. CDR3 length: 16 residues. V dropped 6 bases and J dropped 7; count of bases not matched to a gene: 11. Germline loops: CDR1 SEHNR, CDR2 FQNEAQ (reference sequence). The DNA of the CDR3 is TGTGCCAGCAGGGGGACAGGGGAGTCGAGCTTTGAAAAACTGTTTTTT. Translating gives CASRGTGESSFEKLFF.